These 19 T cell receptor beta chains were all obtained from the same sample, sequenced in a study of blood T cell repertoires in COVID-19. TCRdb's copy holds only in-frame clones and misses some; the assay was immunoSEQ multiplex PCR. The table records 300,000 to 450,000 clones, 85% of them present only once. The material sequenced was peripheral blood. All receptors come from a woman under 30 with acute or convalescent COVID-19.

V usage is TRBV20-1 and J usage is TRBJ2-1; possible D gene TRBD2, 6 bases. The germline CDR1 and CDR2 sequences are DFQATT and SNEGSKA (reference sequence). This CDR3 is 12 amino acids long. V dropped 3 bases and J dropped 8 bases, with 11 bases sitting between them. The CDR3 here is CSASSLAYEQFF. For the CDR3, the DNA is TGCAGTGCTAGTAGTCTAGCGTATGAGCAGTTCTTC.

This sequence joins TRBV13 and TRBJ2-7, with 14 positions matching TRBD2. Germline V gene lookup returns CDR1 PRHDT and CDR2 FYEKMQ (reference sequence). This CDR3 spans 18 amino acids. V gave up 4 bases and J gave up 5 bases; unmatched junction bases: 13. DNA of the CDR3: TGTGCCAGCAGCTCCCGTGGGACTAGCGGGGGAGTTAGGGACGAGCAGTACTTC. Translating gives CASSSRGTSGGVRDEQYF.

This clone was recorded once. The chain uses TRBV19 and TRBJ2-2, with D uncertain. The CDR3 sequence is 12 residues long. Germline V gene lookup returns CDR1 LNHDA and CDR2 SQIVND (reference sequence). V was clipped by 11 bases and J by 7 bases, with 14 bases between them. The CDR3 is CALPRLYGELFF. The DNA of the CDR3 is TGTGCCCTGCCTCGACTTTACGGGGAGCTGTTTTTT.

This chain links TRBV5-1 with TRBJ2-7, with D tentatively TRBD2 (5 bases). This CDR3 comprises 13 residues. Germline V gene data show CDR1 as SGHRS and CDR2 as YFSETQ. The germline V and J ends were trimmed by 5 bases and 2 bases, with 11 bases remaining between them. The CDR3 nucleotides read TGCGCCAGCAGGTGGAACGGGGCCTACGAGCAGTACTTC. Translated, it gives CASRWNGAYEQYF. The full variable domain, in which reference TRBV5-1 and TRBJ2-7 provide the parts outside the CDR3, is KAGVTQTPRYLIKTRGQQVTLSCSPISGHRSVSWYQQTPGQGLQFLFEYFSETQRNKGNFPGRFSGRQFSNSRSEMNVSTLELGDSALYLCASRWNGAYEQYFGPGTRLTVT.

The chain couples TRBV20-1 to TRBJ2-7; tentatively, D is TRBD1 (6 bases). This CDR3 contains 11 residues. Germline lookup yields CDR1 DFQATT and CDR2 SNEGSKA (reference sequence). Trimming stripped 6 bases from V and 6 bases from J, with 12 bases between. CDR3 DNA sequence: TGCAGTGCCACTAGGGGGTCCGAGCAGTACTTC. This codes for CSATRGSEQYF.

This chain connects TRBV18 to TRBJ1-4; 8 nucleotides align to TRBD1. Germline V gene data show CDR1 as KGHSH and CDR2 as LQKENI. The trim removed 3 bases at V and 4 bases at J, leaving 1 base unmatched. This CDR3 is built from 14 residues. CDR3 residues: CASSPTGDNEKLFF. In nucleotides, the CDR3 is TGTGCCAGCTCACCGACAGGGGATAATGAAAAACTGTTTTTT.

This chain links TRBV6-5 with TRBJ1-2, with TRBD1 as a possible D gene (5 bases). The V and J ends lost 4 bases and 4 bases respectively, with 10 bases between them. The CDR3 loop spans 13 amino acids. Per germline, CDR1 MNHEY and CDR2 SVGAGI. This CDR3 is CASSSGGFYGYTF. CDR3 nucleotide sequence: TGTGCCAGCAGTTCCGGGGGATTCTATGGCTACACCTTC.

This rearrangement joins TRBV24-1 to TRBJ2-7, with TRBD1 identical over 8 bases. The CDR3 is 16 residues long. With 9 bases clipped from V and 2 bases from J, the junction kept 14 bases outside the gene matches. Per germline, CDR1 KGHDR and CDR2 SFDVKD. This chain's CDR3 is CATSSGTGGDTYEQYF. CDR3 DNA: TGTGCCACCTCATCCGGCACAGGGGGAGATACCTACGAGCAGTACTTC.

This sequence joins TRBV19 and TRBJ1-2; weak D call: TRBD1 (5 bases). The V and J ends lost 8 bases and 3 bases respectively, with 10 bases between them. CDR1 is LNHDA, CDR2 SQIVND, per germline (reference sequence). CDR3 length equals 12 residues. CDR3: CASRRDYYGYTF. The CDR3 nucleotides read TGTGCCAGTCGCAGGGATTACTATGGCTACACCTTC.

The chain carries TRBV18 and TRBJ1-1; 9 positions agree with TRBD1. With V trimmed by 9 bases and J by 0 bases, 11 bases remained unmatched. This CDR3 is built from 16 residues. Germline values: CDR1 KGHSH, CDR2 LQKENI. CDR3 amino acids: CASSAGQGRVNTEAFF. CDR3 DNA: TGTGCCAGTAGTGCGGGACAGGGAAGGGTGAACACTGAAGCTTTCTTT.

The CDR3 DNA follows: TGTGCCAGCAGCTGGGTAGCGGGTCCGAACACCGGGGAGCTGTTTTTT. Translation: CASSWVAGPNTGELFF. The chain links TRBV7-9 to TRBJ2-2; TRBD2 aligns across 7 bases. Germline V gene lookup returns CDR1 SEHNR and CDR2 FQNEAQ (reference sequence). The CDR3 covers 16 residues. The trim removed 4 bases at V and 0 bases at J, leaving 5 bases unmatched.

Written as DNA, the CDR3 is TGTGCCAGCAGCTTAACGGGGGGTTCCTCCTACGAGCAGTACTTC. It translates to CASSLTGGSSYEQYF. The rearrangement uses TRBV11-1 and TRBJ2-7, with 7 bases fitting TRBD2. Germline assignment: CDR1 SGHAT and CDR2 FQDESV (reference sequence). Trimming cost V 2 bases and J 0 bases; bases outside gene matches: 4. There are 15 residues in the CDR3. The variable domain in full, with the rest retrieved from reference TRBV11-1 and TRBJ2-7, is EAEVAQSPRYKITEKSQAVAFWCDPISGHATLYWYRQILGQGPELLVQFQDESVVDDSQLPKDRFSAERLKGVDSTLKIQPAELGDSAMYLCASSLTGGSSYEQYFGPGTRLTVT.

The rearrangement joins TRBV27 to TRBJ1-2; 11 bases agree with TRBD1. CDR3 size: 15 residues. Trimming at V came to 6 bases and at J to 3 bases, leaving 6 bases not matched to a gene. Germline CDR1 MNHEY, CDR2 SMNVEV (reference sequence). The CDR3 is CASSPGQGVYYGYTF. The CDR3 bases are TGTGCCAGCAGCCCGGGACAGGGGGTGTACTATGGCTACACCTTC.

V and J are TRBV7-2 and TRBJ2-3, with TRBD2 matching 11 bases. V was clipped by 5 bases and J by 4 bases; unmatched bases: 5. CDR1 is SGHTA, CDR2 FQGNSA, per germline. This CDR3 contains 15 residues. The CDR3 nucleotides are TGTGCCAGCAGCCTCCTAGCGGGGGGTGCAGATACGCAGTATTTT. Translation gives CASSLLAGGADTQYF.

The rearrangement links TRBV19 to TRBJ2-7, with 11 bases matching TRBD2. Germline assignment: CDR1 LNHDA and CDR2 SQIVND (reference sequence). V trimming: 1 base; J trimming: 3 bases; junction bases outside the gene matches: 8. This CDR3 comprises 17 residues. The CDR3 DNA reads TGTGCCAGTAGTATAGGCCTGGCTAGCGGGAGGAACTACGAGCAGTACTTC. Translating it yields CASSIGLASGRNYEQYF.

Details on this clone: Other DNA sequences of this sample code for an identical CDR3. The chain combines TRBV10-3 with TRBJ2-3; tentative D call: TRBD2 (6 bases). CDR1 ENHRY and CDR2 SYGVKD come from the germline V gene. V was shortened by 0 bases and J by 1 base, with 8 bases between the two germline ends. The CDR3 has 15 residues. This CDR3 reads CAISESRGGTDTQYF. CDR3 coding DNA: TGTGCCATCAGTGAGTCTCGCGGGGGCACAGATACGCAGTATTTT.

This clone was counted once. This sequence joins TRBV19 and TRBJ1-2; TRBD1 agrees at 9 bases. CDR1 and CDR2 (germline): LNHDA, SQIVND (reference sequence). J lost 7 bases, V lost 3 bases, and 3 bases had no gene match. The CDR3 extends over 13 amino acids. The CDR3 coding sequence is TGTGCCAGTAGTATCGGGACAGGGAGTGGCTACACCTTC. Its protein is CASSIGTGSGYTF.

This sequence joins TRBV2 and TRBJ1-6; 9 nucleotides agree with TRBD1. This CDR3 region has 19 residues. The germline V gene has CDR1 SNHLY and CDR2 FYNNEI. Unmatched junction bases numbered 13, after V lost 7 bases and J lost 0 bases. Written as DNA, the CDR3 is TGTGCCAGCATCAACGGGACAGGGAGACCTAGCTCCTATAATTCACCCCTCCACTTT. Protein: CASINGTGRPSSYNSPLHF.

This clone was seen just once. The rearrangement uses TRBV11-1 and TRBJ2-3; TRBD1 is a possible D gene (6 bases). V was pared by 1 base and J by 3 bases, with 11 bases between. Per germline, CDR1 SGHAT and CDR2 FQDESV (reference sequence). The CDR3 consists of 15 residues. The CDR3: CASSLEQGETDTQYF. The CDR3 bases are TGTGCCAGCAGCTTAGAACAGGGAGAAACAGATACGCAGTATTTT.